Listed below are T cell receptor beta chains from one sample, sequenced in a study of Ad26.COV2.S vaccination and SARS-CoV-2 variants. The repertoire was sequenced with immunoSEQ multiplex PCR; TCRdb's copy has only in-frame clones and lacks some. The profile covers roughly 400,000 clones, with about 92% appearing a single time and about 1.7% taken by the ten largest. The specimen comprised peripheral blood, sampled in a trial of Ad26.COV2.S vaccine versus placebo. The source of these receptors is a person between 18 and 65 years old who received the Ad26.COV2.S COVID-19 vaccine or a placebo. CDR3s include the opening cysteine and the closing phenylalanine or tryptophan. The D gene is left open where the match is weak. Size is stated for part of the rows, as once, few or many counts, or as a class when the clone is expanded.

J gene,V gene,D gene,clone size,CDR3 protein,CDR3 DNA
TRBJ2-7,TRBV2,TRBD2,-,CASRAGTSGYYEQYF,TGTGCCAGCAGGGCAGGGACTAGTGGTTACTACGAGCAGTACTTC
TRBJ1-2,TRBV19,-,-,CASSIPGLQATIGYTF,TGTGCCAGTAGTATCCCTGGCTTACAGGCTACTATTGGCTACACCTTC
TRBJ1-2,TRBV5-6,TRBD1,-,CASSLGPRTGKYGYTF,TGTGCCAGCAGCTTGGGCCCTAGGACAGGGAAGTATGGCTACACCTTC
TRBJ2-7,TRBV4-3,-,-,CASSQDYPGPTYEQYF,TGCGCCAGCAGCCAAGATTATCCGGGACCCACCTACGAGCAGTACTTC
TRBJ1-5,TRBV7-2,-,once,CASSDRDRQPQHF,TGTGCCAGCAGCGACCGGGACCGACAGCCCCAGCATTTT
TRBJ2-5,TRBV3-1/TRBV3-2,TRBD1,-,CASSQYRDRVQETQYF,TGTGCCAGCAGCCAGTACCGGGACAGGGTACAAGAGACCCAGTACTTC
TRBJ2-3,TRBV3-1/TRBV3-2,TRBD2,-,CASSQGTSGGSDTQYF,TGTGCCAGCAGCCAAGGGACTAGCGGGGGGTCAGATACGCAGTATTTT
TRBJ1-2,TRBV7-8,-,-,CASSSQQGISGYTF,TGTGCCAGCAGCTCGCAACAGGGTATTTCTGGCTACACCTTC
TRBJ1-2,TRBV19,TRBD1,-,CASSIAPPGQRRYGYTF,TGTGCCAGTAGTATAGCTCCTCCGGGACAGAGACGGTATGGCTACACCTTC
TRBJ1-1,TRBV30,-,-,CAWSLQGRTEAFF,TGTGCCTGGAGTCTCCAGGGCCGCACTGAAGCTTTCTTT
TRBJ1-1,TRBV27,-,-,CASSLIWGNTEAFF,TGTGCCAGCAGTTTAATCTGGGGGAACACTGAAGCTTTCTTT
TRBJ1-3,TRBV18,TRBD1,-,CASSPLGQGLTLSGNTIYF,TGTGCCAGCTCACCGCTAGGACAGGGACTCACACTCTCTGGAAACACCATATATTTT
TRBJ1-1,TRBV9,-,-,CASSVLPTENTEAFF,TGTGCCAGCAGCGTACTCCCAACTGAGAACACTGAAGCTTTCTTT
TRBJ1-1,TRBV7-8,TRBD1,-,CASSPETGLNTEAFF,TGTGCCAGCAGCCCAGAGACAGGGTTAAACACTGAAGCTTTCTTT
TRBJ1-4,TRBV5-6,TRBD1,-,CASSLSVDRGKKLFF,TGTGCCAGCAGCTTGTCGGTGGACAGGGGGAAAAAACTGTTTTTT
TRBJ1-2,TRBV2,TRBD1,-,CASSGQGFNYGYTF,TGTGCCAGCAGTGGACAGGGTTTTAACTATGGCTACACCTTC
TRBJ1-1,TRBV18,-,-,CASSPLPDKNTEAFF,TGTGCCAGCTCACCACTCCCAGATAAGAACACTGAAGCTTTCTTT
TRBJ1-3,TRBV19,-,-,CASSIPFSGNTIYF,TGTGCCAGTAGTATTCCGTTCTCTGGAAACACCATATATTTT
TRBJ1-2,TRBV11-2,-,-,CASSSHPGSGWGYTF,TGTGCCAGCAGCTCCCACCCGGGATCGGGCTGGGGCTACACCTTC
TRBJ2-3,TRBV6-6,TRBD2,-,CASFQRGGQDTQYF,TGTGCCAGCTTCCAGCGGGGGGGCCAAGATACGCAGTATTTT
TRBJ2-2,TRBV5-4,TRBD2,once,CASSPGLAIGELFF,TGTGCCAGCAGCCCGGGACTAGCCATCGGGGAGCTGTTTTTT
TRBJ2-1,TRBV2,-,-,CASSEASGSGGEQFF,TGTGCCAGCAGTGAGGCGTCAGGGTCAGGCGGTGAGCAGTTCTTC
TRBJ2-1,TRBV27,-,-,CASSLWGMEQFF,TGTGCCAGCAGTTTATGGGGGATGGAGCAGTTCTTC
TRBJ2-1,TRBV19,-,-,CASTTPHETAQFF,TGTGCCAGTACTACCCCACATGAGACGGCGCAGTTCTTC
TRBJ2-1,TRBV7-9,TRBD2,-,CASSTLAGGSYNEQFF,TGTGCCAGCAGCACCCTAGCGGGGGGGTCCTACAATGAGCAGTTCTTC
TRBJ2-5,TRBV11-2,-,-,CASAPGETQYF,TGTGCCAGCGCACCAGGAGAGACCCAGTACTTC
TRBJ1-1,TRBV7-9,-,-,CASSPAGVRTEAFF,TGTGCCAGCAGCCCGGCGGGGGTACGGACTGAAGCTTTCTTT
TRBJ2-3,TRBV12-3/TRBV12-4,-,-,CASTPEATDTQYF,TGTGCCAGCACCCCGGAGGCGACGGATACGCAGTATTTT
TRBJ2-5,TRBV19,-,-,CASSMDRYQETQYF,TGTGCCAGTAGTATGGACAGATACCAAGAGACCCAGTACTTC
TRBJ1-3,TRBV2,-,-,CASKLRTAGNTIYF,TGTGCCAGCAAGCTTAGGACAGCTGGAAACACCATATATTTT
TRBJ2-3,TRBV7-2,-,-,CASSYQGYSTDTQYF,TGTGCCAGCAGCTACCAGGGTTATAGCACAGATACGCAGTATTTT
TRBJ1-3,TRBV4-3,-,-,CASSQEETSGNTIYF,TGCGCCAGCAGCCAAGAAGAAACCTCTGGAAACACCATATATTTT